These 19 T cell receptor beta chains were all obtained from the same sample, sequenced in a study of blood T cells in healthy people across ages. Sample-barcoded 5' priming and a J-beta primer mix drove a second PCR of roughly 6 to 12 cycles. Using its own MiXCR run on the 5' RACE reads, TCRdb lists one record per CDR3 protein. In the table there are 1.4 million or so distinct CDR3 sequences, around 40% of which are singletons. The sequenced material came from blood. Receptor source: a woman between 18 and 29 years old in good health.

The chain links TRBV6-1 to TRBJ1-5; D is ambiguous. This CDR3 is 13 amino acids long. The germline V gene encodes CDR1 MNHNS and CDR2 SASEGT. The ends were cut back, 8 bases at V and 3 bases at J, with 11 bases in the middle. CDR3 DNA: TGTGCCAGCCTTCCGCAATACAATCAGCCCCAGCATTTT. This encodes CASLPQYNQPQHF.

This clonotype was seen only a few times. This chain joins TRBV28 and TRBJ2-1; 9 bases fit TRBD1. CDR3 length: 15 amino acids. V was pared by 8 bases and J by 10 bases, with 15 bases of the junction left unmatched. From germline, CDR1 is MDHEN and CDR2 SYDVKM. CDR3 nucleotides: TGTGCCAGCTCAACTCCCGGGACAGGGATCGGAGAGCAGTTCTTC. This translates into CASSTPGTGIGEQFF.

There are a few counts of this clonotype. The chain combines TRBV29-1 with TRBJ2-2; D possibly corresponds to TRBD2 (6 bases). CDR1 SQVTM and CDR2 ANQGSEA come from the germline V gene. The CDR3 is made up of 14 amino acids. Trimming shortened V by 5 bases and J by 0 bases, and 10 bases separated the two germline ends. The CDR3 sequence: CSVSAGPNTGELFF. CDR3 bases: TGCAGCGTTTCAGCGGGTCCGAACACCGGGGAGCTGTTTTTT.

This clonotype was seen only a few times. The chain uses TRBV25-1 and TRBJ2-3; D unresolved. The germline V gene has CDR1 MGHDK and CDR2 SYGVNS. The CDR3 covers 15 residues. Between the trimmed V and J ends, which lost 2 bases and 2 bases, there was a span of 11 bases. CDR3 DNA sequence: TGTGCCAGCAGTGAAAACTCCCTACCCACAGATACGCAGTATTTT. Translating gives CASSENSLPTDTQYF.

The chain employs TRBV27 and TRBJ1-2; D perhaps matches TRBD1 (6 bases). V lost 3 bases, J lost 0 bases, and 11 bases lay in between. This CDR3 comprises 15 residues. Germline CDR1 and CDR2: MNHEY and SMNVEV (reference sequence). DNA of the CDR3: TGTGCCAGCAGTTTGTCCGGGGGCCCTAACTATGGCTACACCTTC. Protein: CASSLSGGPNYGYTF.

The chain is built from TRBV4-1 and TRBJ2-7, with D uncertain. V was trimmed by 0 bases and J by 2 bases, leaving 8 bases between them. Germline CDR1 is MGHRA and CDR2 is YSYEKL. The CDR3 loop spans 14 amino acids. The CDR3: CASSQEPLAYEQYF. CDR3 coding DNA: TGCGCCAGCAGCCAAGAGCCGTTAGCCTACGAGCAGTACTTC.

Here the CDR3 reads CASSLQGYDEKLFF. In DNA, the CDR3 is TGCGCCAGCAGCTTGCAGGGGTATGATGAAAAACTGTTTTTT. The chain joins TRBV5-1 to TRBJ1-4, with a tentative D call TRBD1 (6 bases). The CDR3 contains 14 residues. Germline V gene data show CDR1 as SGHRS and CDR2 as YFSETQ. Trimming removed 1 base from V and 6 bases from J, with 10 bases in between.

This clonotype occurred a few times. V usage is TRBV28 and J usage is TRBJ2-7, with D possibly TRBD2 on 5 matching bases. Germline V lookup: CDR1 MDHEN, CDR2 SYDVKM. Trimming shortened V by 7 bases and J by 2 bases, and 15 bases separated the two germline ends. This CDR3 region has 14 residues. The DNA of the CDR3 is TGTGCCAGCACTCCGGGAATCTCCGCCTACGAGCAGTACTTC. Translation: CASTPGISAYEQYF. The whole variable domain, remainder taken from reference TRBV28 and TRBJ2-7, is DVKVTQSSRYLVKRTGEKVFLECVQDMDHENMFWYRQDPGLGLRLIYFSYDVKMKEKGDIPEGYSVSREKKERFSLILESASTNQTSMYLCASTPGISAYEQYFGPGTRLTVT.

The V call is TRBV10-3, the J call TRBJ1-2; D might be TRBD1 (5 bases). Trimming left V 3 bases short and J 2 bases short, with 13 bases between. Germline lookup yields CDR1 ENHRY and CDR2 SYGVKD. This CDR3 region has 15 residues. CDR3 amino acids: CAISDGGKGNYGYTF. CDR3 DNA: TGTGCCATCAGTGACGGGGGGAAGGGGAACTATGGCTACACCTTC.

J is TRBJ1-4 and V is TRBV6-2 or TRBV6-3; possibly TRBD1 for D (5 bases). The CDR3 runs to 16 residues. Trimming left V 6 bases short and J 0 bases short, with 14 bases between. Germline V gene lookup returns CDR1 MNHEY and CDR2 SVGEGT. Written as DNA, the CDR3 is TGTGCCAGCAGGTGGGACGGCGGAACAACTAATGAAAAACTGTTTTTT. Translation: CASRWDGGTTNEKLFF.

CDR3 nucleotides: TGTGCCACCAGCAGAGATAGGAGACAGGGTATAACCGGTACGCAGTATTTT. It specifies CATSRDRRQGITGTQYF. The chain joins TRBV15 to TRBJ2-3, with TRBD1 matching over 7 bases. From germline, CDR1 is LNHNV and CDR2 YYDKDF (reference sequence). J was trimmed by 8 bases and V by 0 bases; bases with no gene match: 14. The CDR3 runs 17 residues.

This clonotype was seen a handful of times. J is TRBJ2-3 and V is TRBV4-1; 7 bases align to TRBD2. Per germline, CDR1 MGHRA and CDR2 YSYEKL. Trimming took 3 bases from V and 3 from J; bases not matched to a gene: 9. The CDR3 is 16 residues long. The chain's CDR3 is CASSQAGETRTDTQYF. The CDR3 DNA is TGCGCCAGCAGCCAGGCGGGAGAAACTCGGACAGATACGCAGTATTTT.

Concerning this clonotype itself: Germline and junction disagree at one end, which may indicate a read error. The chain employs TRBV27 and TRBJ1-1; tentatively, D is TRBD1 (5 bases). The CDR3 consists of 13 residues. Germline-derived CDR1 and CDR2 are MNHEY and SMNVEV (reference sequence). For the CDR3, the DNA is TGTGCCAGAAGTTCGGGGGTTGGAACTGAAGCTTTCTTT. Amino acids: CARSSGVGTEAFF.

Only a few counts were recorded for this clonotype. V and J are TRBV20-1 and TRBJ1-2, with 8 bases matching TRBD1. J was trimmed by 4 bases and V by 3 bases; bases with no gene match: 7. CDR3 length: 14 residues. Germline CDR1 and CDR2: DFQATT and SNEGSKA (reference sequence). CDR3 nucleotides: TGCAGTGCTAGTCTAGGGCAGGGGGCCTATGGCTACACCTTC. Translated, it gives CSASLGQGAYGYTF.

The sample holds a few counts of this clonotype. The J gene is TRBJ1-1, the V gene TRBV7-2; D may be TRBD1 (6 bases). Trimming left V 3 bases short and J 3 bases short, with 17 bases between. The CDR3 has 16 residues. Germline lookup yields CDR1 SGHTA and CDR2 FQGNSA. This chain's CDR3 is CASSLALGGDDTEAFF. CDR3 DNA sequence: TGTGCCAGCAGCTTGGCTTTAGGGGGTGATGACACTGAAGCTTTCTTT. The full variable domain, in which reference TRBV7-2 and TRBJ1-1 provide the parts outside the CDR3, is GAGVSQSPSNKVTEKGKDVELRCDPISGHTALYWYRQSLGQGLEFLIYFQGNSAPDKSGLPSDRFSAERTGGSVSTLTIQRTQQEDSAVYLCASSLALGGDDTEAFFGQGTRLTVV.

The chain has TRBV6-5 and TRBJ2-7, with a tentative D call TRBD2 (6 bases). The CDR3 contains 16 residues. CDR1 and CDR2 from the germline V gene are MNHEY and SVGAGI. V was cut by 6 bases and J by 3 bases, with 21 bases left in between. CDR3 protein: CASSDVRRALSYEQYF. The CDR3, as DNA: TGTGCCAGCAGCGATGTCCGGAGGGCCCTGAGCTACGAGCAGTACTTC.

This clonotype was detected only a few times. The V and J genes are TRBV7-9 and TRBJ1-2; D unclear. Trimming left V 5 bases short and J 4 bases short, with 14 bases between. CDR1 and CDR2 (germline): SEHNR, FQNEAQ (reference sequence). CDR3 length equals 14 residues. In nucleotides, the CDR3 is TGTGCCAGCAGCCCGCAAGAGAGGTTCTATGGCTACACCTTC. Its translation is CASSPQERFYGYTF.

Worth noting for this clonotype: The final CDR3 position lacks the conserved phenylalanine or tryptophan, pointing to a likely read error. CDR3 sequence (DNA): TGTGCCAGCTGGGAAGGGACCGGTCTAGCGGGAGGAGAGACCCAGTACGTC. Translation: CASWEGTGLAGGETQYV. This rearrangement joins TRBV12-3 or TRBV12-4 to TRBJ2-5, with 11 bases matching TRBD2. The CDR3 loop spans 17 amino acids. V shed 8 bases, J shed 4 bases, and the junction held 15 bases outside the gene matches.

This clonotype was seen more than once but under ten times. This sequence joins TRBV20-1 and TRBJ2-7, with D perhaps matching TRBD1 or TRBD2 (6 bases each). V shed 3 bases and J shed 1 base, with 10 bases lying between them. The CDR3 consists of 13 residues. The germline V gene encodes CDR1 DFQATT and CDR2 SNEGSKA (reference sequence). The chain's CDR3 is CSASKGGSYEQYF. The DNA of the CDR3 is TGCAGTGCTAGTAAGGGGGGTTCCTACGAGCAGTACTTC.